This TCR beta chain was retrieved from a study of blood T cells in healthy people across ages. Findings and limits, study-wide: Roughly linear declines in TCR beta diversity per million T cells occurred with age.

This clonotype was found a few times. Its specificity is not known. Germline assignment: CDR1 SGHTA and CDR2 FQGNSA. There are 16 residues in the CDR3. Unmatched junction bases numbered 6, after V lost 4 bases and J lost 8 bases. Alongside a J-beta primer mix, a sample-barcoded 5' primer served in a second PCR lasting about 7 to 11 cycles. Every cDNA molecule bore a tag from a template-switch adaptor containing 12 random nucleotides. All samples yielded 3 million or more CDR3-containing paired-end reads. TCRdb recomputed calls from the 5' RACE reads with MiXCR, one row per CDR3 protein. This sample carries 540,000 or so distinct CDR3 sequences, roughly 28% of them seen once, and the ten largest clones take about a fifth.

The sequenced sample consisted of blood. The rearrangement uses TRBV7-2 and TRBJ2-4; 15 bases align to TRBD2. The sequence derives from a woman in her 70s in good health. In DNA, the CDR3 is TGTGCCAGCAGCTCGGGACTAGCGGGGGGCGGGGACATTCAGTACTTC. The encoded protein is CASSSGLAGGGDIQYF.